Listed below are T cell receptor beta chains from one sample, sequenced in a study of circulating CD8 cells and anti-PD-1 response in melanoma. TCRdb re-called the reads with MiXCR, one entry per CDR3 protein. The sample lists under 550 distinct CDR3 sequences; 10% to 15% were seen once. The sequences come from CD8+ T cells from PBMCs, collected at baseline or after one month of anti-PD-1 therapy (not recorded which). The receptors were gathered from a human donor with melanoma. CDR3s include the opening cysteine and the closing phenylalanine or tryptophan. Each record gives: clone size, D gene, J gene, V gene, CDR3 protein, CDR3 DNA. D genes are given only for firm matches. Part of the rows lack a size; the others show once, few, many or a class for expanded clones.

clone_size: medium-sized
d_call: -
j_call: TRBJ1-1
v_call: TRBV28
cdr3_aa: CASSLPGDTEAFF
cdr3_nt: TGTGCCAGCAGTTTACCGGGAGACACTGAAGCTTTCTTT

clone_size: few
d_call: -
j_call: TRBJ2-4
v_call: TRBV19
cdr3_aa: CASSTPNLGDIQYF
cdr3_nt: TGTGCCAGTAGTACCCCCAACCTGGGGGACATTCAGTACTTC

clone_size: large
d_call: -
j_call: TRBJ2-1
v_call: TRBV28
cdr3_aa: CASSLLDEQFF
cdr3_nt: TGTGCCAGCAGTTTACTCGATGAGCAGTTCTTC

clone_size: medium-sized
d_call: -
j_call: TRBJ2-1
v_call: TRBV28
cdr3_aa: CASRPDSYNEQFF
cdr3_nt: TGTGCCAGCAGGCCAGACAGCTACAATGAGCAGTTCTTC

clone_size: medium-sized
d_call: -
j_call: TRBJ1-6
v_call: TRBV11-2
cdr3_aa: CASSLDKGAPRHF
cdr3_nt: TGTGCCAGCAGCTTAGATAAGGGAGCCCCCCGCCACTTT

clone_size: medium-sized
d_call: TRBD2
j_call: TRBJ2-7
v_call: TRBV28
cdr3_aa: CASSRSGLAGDEQYF
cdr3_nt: TGTGCCAGCAGCCGATCCGGACTAGCGGGCGACGAGCAGTACTTC

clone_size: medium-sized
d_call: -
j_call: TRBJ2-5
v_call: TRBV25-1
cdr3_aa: CASGMLETQYF
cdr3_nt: TGTGCCAGCGGCATGTTGGAGACCCAGTACTTC

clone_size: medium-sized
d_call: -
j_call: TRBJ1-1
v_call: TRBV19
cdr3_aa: CASSIGRTEAFF
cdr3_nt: TGTGCCAGTAGTATAGGGAGGACTGAAGCTTTCTTT

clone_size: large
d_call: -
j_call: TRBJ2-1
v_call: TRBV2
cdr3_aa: CASSARDPYNEQFF
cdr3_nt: TGTGCCAGCAGTGCCCGGGACCCGTACAATGAGCAGTTCTTC

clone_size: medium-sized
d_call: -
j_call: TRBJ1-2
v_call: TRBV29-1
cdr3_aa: CSVEAENYGYTF
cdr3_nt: TGCAGCGTTGAGGCTGAGAACTATGGCTACACCTTC

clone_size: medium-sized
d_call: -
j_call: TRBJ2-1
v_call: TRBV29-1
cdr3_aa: CSVEDFRVLNEQFF
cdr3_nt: TGCAGCGTTGAAGATTTCCGGGTCCTAAATGAGCAGTTCTTC

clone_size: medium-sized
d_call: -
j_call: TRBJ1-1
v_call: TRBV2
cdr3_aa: CASRVDKDRGWDTEAFF
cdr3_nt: TGTGCCAGCAGGGTAGATAAAGACCGAGGGTGGGACACTGAAGCTTTCTTT

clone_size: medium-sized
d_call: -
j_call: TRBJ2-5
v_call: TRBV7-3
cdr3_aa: CASSLNGGRPDGETQYF
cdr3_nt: TGTGCCAGCAGCTTAAACGGGGGGCGACCCGATGGGGAGACCCAGTACTTC

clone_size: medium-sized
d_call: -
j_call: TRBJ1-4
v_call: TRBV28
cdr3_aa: CATTGGQGGEKLFF
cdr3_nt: TGTGCCACCACGGGTGGCCAAGGGGGTGAAAAACTGTTTTTT

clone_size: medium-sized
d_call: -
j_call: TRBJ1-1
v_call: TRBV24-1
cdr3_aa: CAARTGNTEAFF
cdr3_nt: TGTGCCGCCAGGACGGGAAACACTGAAGCTTTCTTT

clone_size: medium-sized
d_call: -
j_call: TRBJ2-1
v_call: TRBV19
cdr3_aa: CASSPTGTRALNEQFF
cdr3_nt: TGTGCCAGTAGTCCCACCGGGACTCGAGCCTTAAATGAGCAGTTCTTC

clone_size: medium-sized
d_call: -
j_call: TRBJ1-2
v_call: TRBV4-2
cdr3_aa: CASSREDTDIYGYTF
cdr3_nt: TGTGCCAGCAGCCGCGAAGACACAGACATCTATGGCTACACCTTC

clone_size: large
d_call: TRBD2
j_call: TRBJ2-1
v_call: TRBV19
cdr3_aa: CASSIDSGSLNEQFF
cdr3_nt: TGTGCCAGTAGTATAGATAGCGGGAGTCTGAATGAGCAGTTCTTC

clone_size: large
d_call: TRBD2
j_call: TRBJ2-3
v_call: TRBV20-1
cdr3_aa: CSASPHTSGGAGDTQYF
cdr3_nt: TGCAGTGCTAGTCCCCACACTAGCGGGGGGGCAGGAGATACGCAGTATTTT

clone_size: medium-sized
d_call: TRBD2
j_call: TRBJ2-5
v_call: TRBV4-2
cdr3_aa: CASSQDTTSGRGETQYF
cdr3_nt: TGTGCCAGCAGCCAAGATACGACTAGCGGGAGAGGAGAGACCCAGTACTTC

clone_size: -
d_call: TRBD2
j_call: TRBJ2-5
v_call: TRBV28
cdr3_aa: CASTSGRETQYF
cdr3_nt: TGTGCCAGCACCAGCGGGAGGGAGACCCAGTACTTC

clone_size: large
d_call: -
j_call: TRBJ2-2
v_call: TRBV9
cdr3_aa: CASKEGNTGELFF
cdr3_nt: TGTGCCAGCAAGGAAGGAAACACCGGGGAGCTGTTTTTT

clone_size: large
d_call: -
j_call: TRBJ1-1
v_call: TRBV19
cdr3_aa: CASKWATEAFF
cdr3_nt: TGTGCCAGTAAATGGGCAACTGAAGCTTTCTTT

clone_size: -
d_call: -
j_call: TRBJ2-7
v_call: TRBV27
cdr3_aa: CASSFQGGSYEQYF
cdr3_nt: TGTGCCAGCAGTTTCCAGGGGGGCTCCTACGAGCAGTACTTC

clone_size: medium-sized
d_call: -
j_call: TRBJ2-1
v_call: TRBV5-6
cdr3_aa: CASSLRDPNEQFF
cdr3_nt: TGTGCCAGCAGCCTCCGGGACCCCAATGAGCAGTTCTTC

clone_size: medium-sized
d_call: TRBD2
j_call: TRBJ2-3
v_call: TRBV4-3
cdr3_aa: CASSQDGRLAGIGTDTQYF
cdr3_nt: TGCGCCAGCAGCCAAGATGGCAGACTAGCGGGAATCGGCACAGATACGCAGTATTTT

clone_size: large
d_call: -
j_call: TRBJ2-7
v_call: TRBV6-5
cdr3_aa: CASSYGRKPYEQYF
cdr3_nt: TGTGCCAGCAGTTATGGCAGGAAACCTTACGAGCAGTACTTC

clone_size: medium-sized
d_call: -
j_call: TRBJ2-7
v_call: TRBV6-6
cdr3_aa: CASTRERVYEQYF
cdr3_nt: TGTGCCAGCACTCGAGAGCGGGTCTACGAGCAGTACTTC

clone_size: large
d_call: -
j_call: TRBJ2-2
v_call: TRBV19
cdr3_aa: CASSLSGRGTGELFF
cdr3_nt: TGTGCCAGTAGTCTCTCGGGCCGGGGGACCGGGGAGCTGTTTTTT

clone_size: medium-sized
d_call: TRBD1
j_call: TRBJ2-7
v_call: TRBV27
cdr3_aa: CASSLGTGGPYEQYF
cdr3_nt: TGTGCCAGCAGTTTAGGGACAGGGGGCCCCTACGAGCAGTACTTC

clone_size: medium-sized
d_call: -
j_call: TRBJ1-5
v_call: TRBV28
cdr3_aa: CASSPGYKGNQPQHF
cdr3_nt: TGTGCCAGCAGCCCAGGGTATAAGGGAAATCAGCCCCAGCATTTT

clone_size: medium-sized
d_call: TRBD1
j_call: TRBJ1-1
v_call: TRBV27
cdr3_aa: CASSGERGPSTEAFF
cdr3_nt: TGTGCCAGCAGTGGCGAGAGGGGGCCGAGCACTGAAGCTTTCTTT

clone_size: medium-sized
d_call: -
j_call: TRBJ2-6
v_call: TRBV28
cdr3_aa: CASSSAAGGANVLTF
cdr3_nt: TGTGCCAGCAGTTCGGCGGCGGGAGGGGCCAACGTCCTGACTTTC

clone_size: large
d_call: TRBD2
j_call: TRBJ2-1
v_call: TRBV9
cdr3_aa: CASSAPGEGYNEQFF
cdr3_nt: TGTGCCAGCAGCGCCCCCGGGGAGGGCTACAATGAGCAGTTCTTC

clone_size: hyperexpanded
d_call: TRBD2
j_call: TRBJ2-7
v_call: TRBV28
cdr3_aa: CASSLLAGAYEQYF
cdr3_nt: TGTGCCAGCAGTTTACTAGCGGGAGCCTACGAGCAGTACTTC

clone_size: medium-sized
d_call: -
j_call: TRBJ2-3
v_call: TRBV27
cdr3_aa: CASSLSSLTDTQYF
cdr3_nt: TGTGCCAGCAGTTTATCGAGCCTCACAGATACGCAGTATTTT

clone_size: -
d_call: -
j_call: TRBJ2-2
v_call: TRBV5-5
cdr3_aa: CASTWAGTNTGELFF
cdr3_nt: TGTGCCAGCACCTGGGCCGGTACGAACACCGGGGAGCTGTTTTTT

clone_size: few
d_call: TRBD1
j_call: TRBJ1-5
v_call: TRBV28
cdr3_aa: CASSLGQGQSSNQPQHF
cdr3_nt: TGTGCCAGCAGTTTAGGTCAGGGACAGAGTAGCAATCAGCCCCAGCATTTT

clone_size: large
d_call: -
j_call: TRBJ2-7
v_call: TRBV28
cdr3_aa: CASSFLAGRMWEQYF
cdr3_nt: -

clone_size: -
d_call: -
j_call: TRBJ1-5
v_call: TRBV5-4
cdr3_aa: CASDLESAQPQHF
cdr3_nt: TGTGCCAGCGACTTGGAGTCCGCCCAGCCCCAGCATTTT

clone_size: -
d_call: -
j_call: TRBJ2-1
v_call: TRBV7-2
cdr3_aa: CASSSGSGAYNEQFF
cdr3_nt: TGTGCCAGCAGCTCCGGCTCGGGGGCCTACAATGAGCAGTTCTTC

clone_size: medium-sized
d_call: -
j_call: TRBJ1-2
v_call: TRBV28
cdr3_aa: CASSVAGTVYGYTF
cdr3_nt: TGTGCCAGCAGTGTGGCGGGGACGGTCTATGGCTACACCTTC

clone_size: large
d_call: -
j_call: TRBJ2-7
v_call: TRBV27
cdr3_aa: CASSPSDSGRYEQYF
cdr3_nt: TGTGCCAGCAGTCCCTCCGACAGTGGGCGTTACGAGCAGTACTTC

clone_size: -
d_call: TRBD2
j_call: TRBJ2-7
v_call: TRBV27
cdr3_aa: CASRERTSGTEHEQNF
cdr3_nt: TGTGCCAGCAGGGAACGGACCAGCGGGACGGAGCACGAGCAGAACTTC

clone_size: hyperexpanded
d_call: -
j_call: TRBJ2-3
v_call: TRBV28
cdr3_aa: CASSFPVGPSTDTQYF
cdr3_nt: TGTGCCAGCAGTTTTCCGGTCGGGCCTAGCACAGATACGCAGTATTTT

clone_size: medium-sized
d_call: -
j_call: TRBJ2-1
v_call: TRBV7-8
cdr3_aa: CASRTGSSYNEQFF
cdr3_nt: TGTGCCAGCCGAACAGGGAGCTCCTACAATGAGCAGTTCTTC

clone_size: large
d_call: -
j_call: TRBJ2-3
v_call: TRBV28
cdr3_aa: CASTQPPWGSSTDTQYF
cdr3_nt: TGTGCCAGCACCCAGCCGCCATGGGGGTCTAGCACAGATACGCAGTATTTT

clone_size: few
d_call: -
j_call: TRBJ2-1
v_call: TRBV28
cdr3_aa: CASSLSLEDHNEQFF
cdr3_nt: TGTGCCAGCAGTTTATCCCTCGAGGACCACAATGAGCAGTTCTTC